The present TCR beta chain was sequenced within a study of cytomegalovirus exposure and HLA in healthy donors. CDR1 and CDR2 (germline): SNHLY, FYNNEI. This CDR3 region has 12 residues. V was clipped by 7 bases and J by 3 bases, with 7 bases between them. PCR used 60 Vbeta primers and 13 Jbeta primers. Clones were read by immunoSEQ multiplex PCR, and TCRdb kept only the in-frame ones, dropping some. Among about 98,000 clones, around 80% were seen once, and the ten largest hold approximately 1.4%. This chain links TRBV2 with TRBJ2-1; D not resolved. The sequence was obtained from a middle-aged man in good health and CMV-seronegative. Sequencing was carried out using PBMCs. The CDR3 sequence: CASMGSYNEQFF. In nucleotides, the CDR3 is TGTGCCAGCATGGGCAGCTACAATGAGCAGTTCTTC.